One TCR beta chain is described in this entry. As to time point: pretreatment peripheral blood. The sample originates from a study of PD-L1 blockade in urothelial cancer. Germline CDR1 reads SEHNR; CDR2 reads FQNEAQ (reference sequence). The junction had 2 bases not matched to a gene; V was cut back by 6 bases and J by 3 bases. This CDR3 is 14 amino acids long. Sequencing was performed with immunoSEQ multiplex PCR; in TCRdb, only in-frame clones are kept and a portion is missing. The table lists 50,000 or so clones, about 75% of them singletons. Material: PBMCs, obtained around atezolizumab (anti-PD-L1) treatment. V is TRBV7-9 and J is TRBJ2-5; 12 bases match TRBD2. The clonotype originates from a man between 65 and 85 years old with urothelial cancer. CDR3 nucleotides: TGTGCCAGCAGAAGACTAGCGGGAGAAGAGACCCAGTACTTC. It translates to CASRRLAGEETQYF.